The 2 T cell receptor beta chains in this list originate from one sample, sequenced in a study of blood T cell repertoires in COVID-19. TCRdb's table, derived via immunoSEQ multiplex PCR, lists solely in-frame clones and lacks some. The data contain a few hundred thousand clones, about 85% of them seen just once; the ten biggest clones take up approximately 6%. Source material: PBMCs or T cells enriched from blood (not recorded which). These receptors came from a woman aged 30 to 39 who had recovered from COVID-19.

The chain couples TRBV29-1 to TRBJ1-4; 9 bases agree with TRBD1. Germline loops: CDR1 SQVTM, CDR2 ANQGSEA. This CDR3 is 13 amino acids long. Germline trimming cut 7 bases from V and 10 bases from J; bases unmatched to any gene: 10. For the CDR3, the DNA is TGCAGCGCCGGATCGACAGGGGGAGGAAAACTGTTTTTT. This gives the protein CSAGSTGGGKLFF.

The chain is built from TRBV7-2 and TRBJ2-5; D perhaps matches TRBD1 (5 bases). The length of the CDR3 is 13 residues. The V end was cut by 2 bases, the J end by 2 bases, with 6 bases between. Germline V gives CDR1 SGHTA, CDR2 FQGNSA. The CDR3 DNA reads TGTGCCAGCAGCTTATACAGGCAAGAGACCCAGTACTTC. This sequence encodes CASSLYRQETQYF.